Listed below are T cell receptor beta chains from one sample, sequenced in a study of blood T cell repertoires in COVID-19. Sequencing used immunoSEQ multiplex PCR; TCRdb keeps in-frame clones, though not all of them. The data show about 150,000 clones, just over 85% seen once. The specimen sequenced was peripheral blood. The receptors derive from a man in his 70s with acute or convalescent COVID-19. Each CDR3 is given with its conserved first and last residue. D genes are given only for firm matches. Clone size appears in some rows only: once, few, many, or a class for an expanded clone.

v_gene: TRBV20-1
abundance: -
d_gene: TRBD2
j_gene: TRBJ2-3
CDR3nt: TGCAGTGCTAGTCCTGGGGGGGGGACCCAAATGTCAGATACGCAGTATTTT
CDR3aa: CSASPGGGTQMSDTQYF

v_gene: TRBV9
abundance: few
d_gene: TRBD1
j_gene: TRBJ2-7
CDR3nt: TGTGCCAGCAGCGTGGATTCCGGGACAGGGGTCTACGAGCAGTACTTC
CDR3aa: CASSVDSGTGVYEQYF

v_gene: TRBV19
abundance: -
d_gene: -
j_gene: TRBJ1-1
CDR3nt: TGTGCCAGTAGTACAGGGTGGGGCACTGAAGCTTTCTTT
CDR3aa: CASSTGWGTEAFF

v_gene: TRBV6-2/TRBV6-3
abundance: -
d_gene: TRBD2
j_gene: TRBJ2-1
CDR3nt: TGTGCCAGCAGTTATCTCGGGAGGGCGTACAATGAGCAGTTCTTC
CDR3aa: CASSYLGRAYNEQFF

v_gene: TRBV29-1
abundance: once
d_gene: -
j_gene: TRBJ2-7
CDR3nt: TGCAGCGTTGCCACAGCTCGGTTCGTCGAGCAGTACTTC
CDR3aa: CSVATARFVEQYF

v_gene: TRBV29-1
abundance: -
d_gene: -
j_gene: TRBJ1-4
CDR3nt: TGCAGCGTTGGACGGGGGGAGGGAGGTGAAAAACTGTTTTTT
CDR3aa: CSVGRGEGGEKLFF

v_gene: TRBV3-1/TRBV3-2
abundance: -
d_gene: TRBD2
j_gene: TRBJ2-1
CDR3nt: TGTGCCAGCAGCCAACTACTAGCGGGGGCTGAGCAGTTCTTC
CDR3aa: CASSQLLAGAEQFF

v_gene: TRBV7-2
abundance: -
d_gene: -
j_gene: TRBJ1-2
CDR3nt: TGTGCCAGCAGTACAGGTTTTGGCTACACCTTC
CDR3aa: CASSTGFGYTF

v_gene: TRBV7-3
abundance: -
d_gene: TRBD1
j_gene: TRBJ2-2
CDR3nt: TGTGCCAGCAGCTTAGGTCCCCCGGGACAGGGCAGCGGGGAGCTGTTTTTT
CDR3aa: CASSLGPPGQGSGELFF

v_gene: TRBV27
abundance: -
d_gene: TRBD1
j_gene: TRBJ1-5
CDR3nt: TGTGCCAGCAGACCAGGGGGCGCGGGTCAGCCCCAGCATTTT
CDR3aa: CASRPGGAGQPQHF

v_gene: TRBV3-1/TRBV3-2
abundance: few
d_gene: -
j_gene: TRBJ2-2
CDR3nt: TGTGCCAGCAGCCAAGCGGCACAGGGCTCAGCCGGGGAGCTGTTTTTT
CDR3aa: CASSQAAQGSAGELFF

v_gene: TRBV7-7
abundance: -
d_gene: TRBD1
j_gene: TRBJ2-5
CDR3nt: TGTGCTAGCAGCTTCAGACAGGGGGCAGAGACCCAGTACTTC
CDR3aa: CASSFRQGAETQYF

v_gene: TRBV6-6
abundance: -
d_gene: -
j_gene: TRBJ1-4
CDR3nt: TGTGCCAGCAGTTACCAGGATCGGGGGGGCGGAAAACTGTTTTTT
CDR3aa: CASSYQDRGGGKLFF

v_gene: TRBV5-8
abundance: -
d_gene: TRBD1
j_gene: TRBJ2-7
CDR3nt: TGTGCCAGCAGGGACAGGGGGCTAGGCGAGCAGTACTTC
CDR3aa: CASRDRGLGEQYF

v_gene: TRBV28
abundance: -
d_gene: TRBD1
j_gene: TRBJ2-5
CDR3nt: TGTGCCAGCAGCTTCGAGGGGGCTCGGGAGACCCAGTACTTC
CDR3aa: CASSFEGARETQYF

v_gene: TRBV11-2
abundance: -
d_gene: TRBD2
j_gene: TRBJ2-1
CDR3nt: TGTGCCAGCAGCCGGGTGTTAGCGGGAGACCATGAGCAGTTCTTC
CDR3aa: CASSRVLAGDHEQFF

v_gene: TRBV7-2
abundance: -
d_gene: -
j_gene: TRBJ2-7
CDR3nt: TGTGCCAGCACCGGGGTCCTCGACTCCTACGAGCAGTACTTC
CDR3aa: CASTGVLDSYEQYF

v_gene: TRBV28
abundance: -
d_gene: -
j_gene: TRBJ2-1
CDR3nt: TGTGCCAGCAACTCGGCAGCGATGGGGACTAATGAGCAGTTCTTC
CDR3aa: CASNSAAMGTNEQFF

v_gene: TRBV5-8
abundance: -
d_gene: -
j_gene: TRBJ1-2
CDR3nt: TGTGCCAGCAGCTTATTTCAGGGTCCTAACTATGGCTACACCTTC
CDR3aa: CASSLFQGPNYGYTF

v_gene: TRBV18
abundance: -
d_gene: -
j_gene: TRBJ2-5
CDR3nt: TGTGCCAGCTCACCATTCGGCCAACTACAAGAGACCCAGTACTTC
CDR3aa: CASSPFGQLQETQYF

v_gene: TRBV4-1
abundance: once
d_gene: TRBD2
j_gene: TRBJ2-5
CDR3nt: TGCGCCAGCAGCCCACCGTCAGGACTAGCGGAGACCCAGTACTTC
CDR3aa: CASSPPSGLAETQYF

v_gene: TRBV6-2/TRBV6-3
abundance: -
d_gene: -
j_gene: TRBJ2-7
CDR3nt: TGTGCCAGCAGTTACCAAGGGGATGATAGGGCCTACGAGCAGTACTTC
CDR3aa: CASSYQGDDRAYEQYF

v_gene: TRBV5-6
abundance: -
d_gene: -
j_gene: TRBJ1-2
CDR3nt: TGTGCCAGCAGCTTGTTCGACAGTGGGATCTATGGCTACACCTTC
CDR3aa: CASSLFDSGIYGYTF

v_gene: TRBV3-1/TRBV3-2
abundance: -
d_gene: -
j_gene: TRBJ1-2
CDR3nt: TGTGCCAGCAGCCATGACCGGGGAGATGGCTACACCTTC
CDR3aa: CASSHDRGDGYTF

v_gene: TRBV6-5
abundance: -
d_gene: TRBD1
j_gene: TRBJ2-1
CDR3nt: TGTGCCAGCAGTTACCCTCGGACAGGGGGTCACAATGAGCAGTTCTTC
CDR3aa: CASSYPRTGGHNEQFF

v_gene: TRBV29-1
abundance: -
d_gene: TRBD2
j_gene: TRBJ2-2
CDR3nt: TGCAGCGTCCGCCCTAGCGGAGAAAACACCGGGGAGCTGTTTTTT
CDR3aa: CSVRPSGENTGELFF

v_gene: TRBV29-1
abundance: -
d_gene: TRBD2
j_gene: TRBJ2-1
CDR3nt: TGCAGCGTTGACACTAGCGGGATTCTGAATGAGCAGTTCTTC
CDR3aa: CSVDTSGILNEQFF

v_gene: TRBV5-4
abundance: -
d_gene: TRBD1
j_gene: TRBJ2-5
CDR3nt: TGTGCCAGCAGCCCCGCCCGGGACAGGGGAATAGAGACCCAGTACTTC
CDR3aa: CASSPARDRGIETQYF

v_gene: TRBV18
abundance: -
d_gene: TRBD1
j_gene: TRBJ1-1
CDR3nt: TGTGCCAGCTCGCTCACAGGGGCGGGGACTGAAGCTTTCTTT
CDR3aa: CASSLTGAGTEAFF

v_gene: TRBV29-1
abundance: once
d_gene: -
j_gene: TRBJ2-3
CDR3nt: TGCAGCGTGGACTCCGGGGCGCAGTATTTT
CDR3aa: CSVDSGAQYF

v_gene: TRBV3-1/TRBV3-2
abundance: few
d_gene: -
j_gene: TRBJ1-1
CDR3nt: TGTGCCAGCCAGTCGAACACTGAAGCTTTCTTT
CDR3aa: CASQSNTEAFF

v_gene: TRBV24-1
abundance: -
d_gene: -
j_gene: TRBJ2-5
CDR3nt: TGTGCCACCAGTGAAGGGGTCCAAGAGACCCAGTACTTC
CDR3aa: CATSEGVQETQYF

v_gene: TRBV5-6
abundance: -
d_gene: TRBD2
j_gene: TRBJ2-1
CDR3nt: TGTGCCAGCAGCCTTCCGGGACTAGCAGTCGCCTACAATGAGCAGTTCTTC
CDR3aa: CASSLPGLAVAYNEQFF

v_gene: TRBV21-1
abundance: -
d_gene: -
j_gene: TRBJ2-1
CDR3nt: TGTGCCAGCAGCAAAATCAGGGGAGACAATGAGCAGTTCTTC
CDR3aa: CASSKIRGDNEQFF

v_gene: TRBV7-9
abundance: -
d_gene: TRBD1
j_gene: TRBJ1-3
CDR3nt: TGTGCCAGCAGCTTCACAACCGAAAGGACAGGGCTCTCTGGAAACACCATATATTTT
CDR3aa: CASSFTTERTGLSGNTIYF

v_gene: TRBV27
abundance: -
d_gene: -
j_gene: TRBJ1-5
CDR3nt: TGTGCCAGCAGTCCCTTTGGGGGGACTAATCAGCCCCAGCATTTT
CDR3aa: CASSPFGGTNQPQHF

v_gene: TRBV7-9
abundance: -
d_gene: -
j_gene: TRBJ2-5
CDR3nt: TGTGCCAGCAGCCCCCCTCCGGGAGAGACCCAGTACTTC
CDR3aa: CASSPPPGETQYF

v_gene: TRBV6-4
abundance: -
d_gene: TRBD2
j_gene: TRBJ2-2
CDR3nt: TGTGCCAGCAGGGTTCTAGCGGGAGTTCGGACCGGGGAGCTGTTTTTT
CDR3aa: CASRVLAGVRTGELFF

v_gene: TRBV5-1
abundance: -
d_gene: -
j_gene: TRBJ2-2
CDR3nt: TGCGCCAGCCGGGGGTCACCTCAGAGAGCCACCGGGGAGCTGTTTTTT
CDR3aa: CASRGSPQRATGELFF

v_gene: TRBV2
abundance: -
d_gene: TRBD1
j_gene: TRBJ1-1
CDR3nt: TGTGCCAGCAGTGAGGAGGCAGGGGGCCTCGGTACTGAAGCTTTCTTT
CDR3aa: CASSEEAGGLGTEAFF

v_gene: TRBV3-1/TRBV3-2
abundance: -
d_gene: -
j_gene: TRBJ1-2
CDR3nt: TGTGCCAGCAGCCAGGGGCAGTCTAACTATGGCTACACCTTC
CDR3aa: CASSQGQSNYGYTF

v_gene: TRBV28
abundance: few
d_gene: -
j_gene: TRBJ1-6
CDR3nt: TGTGCCAGCATCTCTGGGACAAAATATAATTCACCCCTCCACTTT
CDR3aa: CASISGTKYNSPLHF

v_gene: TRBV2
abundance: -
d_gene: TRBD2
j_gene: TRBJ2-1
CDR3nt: TGTGCCAGCAGTCCCAGACTAGCGACGTACAATGAGCAGTTCTTC
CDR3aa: CASSPRLATYNEQFF

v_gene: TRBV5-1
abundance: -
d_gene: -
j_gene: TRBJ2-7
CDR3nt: TGCGCCAGCAGCTTGGATTCGCGGGCCGCCTACGAGCAGTACTTC
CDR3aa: CASSLDSRAAYEQYF

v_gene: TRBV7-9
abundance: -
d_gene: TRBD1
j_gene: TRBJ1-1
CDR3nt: TGTGCCAGCAGCTTAGCGGGACAGGGGGGAAACACTGAAGCTTTCTTT
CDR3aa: CASSLAGQGGNTEAFF

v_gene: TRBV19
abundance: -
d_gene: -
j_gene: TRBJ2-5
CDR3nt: TGTGCCAGTAGTAGCCAGACACAAGAGACCCAGTACTTC
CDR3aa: CASSSQTQETQYF

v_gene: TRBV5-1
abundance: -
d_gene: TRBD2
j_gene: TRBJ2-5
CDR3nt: TGCGCCAGCAGCGAACGACTAGCGGGGAGGGGAGAGACCCAGTACTTC
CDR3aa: CASSERLAGRGETQYF